What follows are 9 T cell receptor beta chains derived from one specimen sequenced in a study of shared clonotypes between healthy human individuals. Clones were sequenced by immunoSEQ multiplex PCR, and TCRdb holds only the in-frame ones, with some missing. This table holds some 980,000 clones, around three quarters found once. Input material: memory CD4+ T cells sorted from blood. As to subset: CD45RA-negative fraction. Receptor source: a man younger than 35 in good health.

The V and J genes are TRBV11-1 and TRBJ2-7, with 8 bases aligning to TRBD2. Germline V gene lookup returns CDR1 SGHAT and CDR2 FQDESV (reference sequence). CDR3 length equals 19 residues. With V trimmed by 5 bases and J by 2 bases, 20 bases remained unmatched. DNA for the CDR3: TGTGCCAGCAGCCCCCTGGGGTTAGCGGGACTGTCCTCAGCCTACGAGCAGTACTTC. Protein product: CASSPLGLAGLSSAYEQYF.

This clone appeared a single time. The rearrangement uses TRBV7-8 and TRBJ2-3, with 13 bases aligning to TRBD2. The germline V gene encodes CDR1 SGHVS and CDR2 FQNEAQ. The CDR3 runs 16 residues. V trimming: 5 bases; J trimming: 3 bases; junction bases outside the gene matches: 5. The chain's CDR3 is CASSHRTSGGTDTQYF. The CDR3 DNA is TGTGCCAGCAGCCATCGGACTAGCGGGGGAACAGATACGCAGTATTTT.

The chain recombines TRBV11-2 with TRBJ2-3; no reliable D call. The V end lost 2 bases, the J end lost 4 bases, and 10 bases lay between the germline ends. The CDR3 is 14 residues long. Germline V gene lookup returns CDR1 SGHAT and CDR2 FQNNGV. CDR3 in DNA: TGTGCCAGCAGCTTACAGTGGGTTGCAGATACGCAGTATTTT. As protein: CASSLQWVADTQYF.

The V call is TRBV7-2, the J call TRBJ1-4; D unclear. CDR1 and CDR2 from the germline V gene are SGHTA and FQGNSA. The CDR3 has 14 amino acids. The V gene lost 1 base and the J gene lost 5 bases, with 8 bases spanning the gap. The CDR3 DNA reads as TGTGCCAGCAGCTTAGAGGGCGGGAATGAAAAACTGTTTTTT. Its protein is CASSLEGGNEKLFF.

V gene TRBV30 combines with J gene TRBJ1-2; no firm D call. CDR1 GTSNPN and CDR2 SVGIG come from the germline V gene (reference sequence). The CDR3 totals 13 residues. Trimming took off 4 bases at V and 7 bases at J, with 16 bases between the two ends. The CDR3 sequence: CAWNSGNGGGYTF. In nucleotides, the CDR3 is TGTGCCTGGAATTCTGGGAACGGCGGTGGCTACACCTTC. The whole variable domain, remainder taken from reference TRBV30 and TRBJ1-2, is SQTIHQWPATLVQPVGSPLSLECTVEGTSNPNLYWYRQAAGRGLQLLFYSVGIGQISSEVPQNLSASRPQDRQFILSSKKLLLSDSGFYLCAWNSGNGGGYTFGSGTRLTVV.

The chain uses TRBV16 and TRBJ2-1; 11 nucleotides agree with TRBD1. V was clipped by 2 bases and J by 6 bases; unmatched bases: 3. CDR3 length: 15 residues. Germline V gene lookup returns CDR1 KGHSY and CDR2 FQNENV. CDR3 amino acids: CASSQLGQGVNEQFF. The CDR3 region has the DNA TGTGCCAGCAGCCAACTGGGACAGGGGGTCAATGAGCAGTTCTTC.

The rearrangement joins TRBV7-2 to TRBJ2-5, with TRBD2 identical over 13 bases. Germline lookup yields CDR1 SGHTA and CDR2 FQGNSA. Losses at the gene ends were 7 bases for V and 0 bases for J; bases not matched to a gene: 11. The CDR3 spans 18 residues. The DNA for the CDR3 is TGTGCCAGCAATATAGGACTAGCGGGAGCGGGGTACCAAGAGACCCAGTACTTC. This encodes CASNIGLAGAGYQETQYF.

This chain links TRBV28 with TRBJ2-7; 13 bases agree with TRBD2. V shed 5 bases and J 6 bases; nucleotides not matched to a gene: 7. The germline V gene has CDR1 MDHEN and CDR2 SYDVKM. The CDR3 is made up of 15 amino acids. CDR3 loop: CASSPWTSGSVEQYF. As DNA, the CDR3 is TGTGCCAGCAGTCCCTGGACTAGCGGGAGTGTCGAGCAGTACTTC. The full variable domain, rest sourced from reference TRBV28 and TRBJ2-7, is DVKVTQSSRYLVKRTGEKVFLECVQDMDHENMFWYRQDPGLGLRLIYFSYDVKMKEKGDIPEGYSVSREKKERFSLILESASTNQTSMYLCASSPWTSGSVEQYFGPGTRLTVT.

The chain is built from TRBV30 and TRBJ2-5; the D gene is possibly TRBD1 (6 bases). CDR3 size: 14 residues. Germline-derived CDR1 and CDR2 are GTSNPN and SVGIG (reference sequence). V dropped 1 base and J dropped 2 bases, with 11 bases sitting between them. The CDR3 DNA is TGTGCCTGGAGTGGTACAGGGAGACAAGAGACCCAGTACTTC. Residues: CAWSGTGRQETQYF.